This is a list of T cell receptor beta chains from one sample in a study of blood T cell repertoires in COVID-19. The table came from immunoSEQ multiplex PCR; TCRdb's copy has only in-frame clones and leaves some out. The sample holds around 260,000 clones, 75% to 90% seen once. The specimen was PBMCs or T cells enriched from blood (not recorded which). The receptor source for this set is a woman under 40 who had recovered from COVID-19. Each CDR3 is given with its conserved first and last residue. D genes are given only for firm matches. Part of the rows lack a size; the others show once, few, many or a class for expanded clones.

>.|once|TRBV29-1|TRBJ2-7|15
CSVEEFQRTGNEQYF
TGCAGCGTTGAAGAGTTCCAGCGAACAGGGAACGAGCAGTACTTC
>.|.|TRBV30|TRBJ1-4|13
CAWSGGSGEKLFF
TGTGCCTGGAGCGGGGGGAGTGGAGAAAAACTGTTTTTT
>.|.|TRBV3-1/TRBV3-2|TRBJ2-2|15
CASSPRTQNTGELFF
TGTGCCAGCAGCCCAAGGACACAAAACACCGGGGAGCTGTTTTTT
>.|.|TRBV6-5|TRBJ2-5|15
CASREGLGSQETQYF
TGTGCCAGCAGAGAGGGTCTCGGTTCCCAAGAGACCCAGTACTTC
>TRBD1|.|TRBV6-1|TRBJ2-1|16
CASSEVWTGGLNEQFF
TGTGCCAGCAGTGAAGTCTGGACAGGGGGCCTCAATGAGCAGTTCTTC
>TRBD2|.|TRBV28|TRBJ2-1|16
CASSFATSGYYNEQFF
TGTGCCAGCAGTTTCGCTACTAGCGGGTACTACAATGAGCAGTTCTTC
>.|.|TRBV7-9|TRBJ1-2|14
CASSLASQNYGYTF
TGTGCCAGCAGCTTAGCCTCACAGAACTATGGCTACACCTTC
>.|.|TRBV6-6|TRBJ2-7|12
CASSYQTYEQYF
TGTGCCAGCAGTTACCAGACCTACGAGCAGTACTTC
>TRBD1|.|TRBV7-7|TRBJ2-1|15
CASSSPGTGNNEQFF
TGTGCCAGCAGCTCCCCAGGGACAGGGAACAATGAGCAGTTCTTC
>TRBD1|.|TRBV19|TRBJ1-4|14
CASSPTGINEKLFF
TGTGCCAGTAGTCCGACAGGGATTAATGAAAAACTGTTTTTT
>.|few|TRBV19|TRBJ1-1|13
CASSTGGDTEAFF
TGTGCCAGTAGTACCGGAGGCGACACTGAAGCTTTCTTT
>.|.|TRBV19|TRBJ1-1|12
CASSYGGTEAFF
TGTGCCAGTAGTTATGGAGGGACTGAAGCTTTCTTT
>.|.|TRBV20-1|TRBJ1-3|14
CSASPQGRGNTIYF
TGCAGTGCTAGTCCGCAGGGTAGGGGAAACACCATATATTTT
>.|few|TRBV9|TRBJ1-2|13
CASSVVEGDGYTF
TGTGCCAGCAGCGTAGTTGAGGGGGATGGCTACACCTTC
>TRBD2|.|TRBV24-1|TRBJ2-1|15
CATSQPLAGAWEQFF
TGTGCCACCAGTCAGCCACTAGCGGGAGCCTGGGAGCAGTTCTTC
>TRBD1|.|TRBV7-9|TRBJ2-5|14
CASSSGTGQETQYF
TGTGCCAGCAGCTCAGGGACAGGACAAGAGACCCAGTACTTC
>.|few|TRBV6-5|TRBJ1-1|13
CASSSQSGTEAFF
TGTGCCAGCAGTTCACAGAGTGGCACTGAAGCTTTCTTT
>.|.|TRBV5-4|TRBJ2-6|15
CASSLGGSGANVLTF
TGTGCCAGCAGCTTAGGGGGCTCTGGGGCCAACGTCCTGACTTTC
>TRBD1|.|TRBV7-9|TRBJ1-4|15
CASSFPPGRGEKLFF
TGTGCCAGCAGCTTTCCACCTGGCAGGGGGGAAAAACTGTTTTTT
>.|.|TRBV5-5|TRBJ2-7|16
CASSLFHTGSSYEQYF
TGTGCCAGCAGCTTGTTTCACACAGGTTCCTCCTACGAGCAGTACTTC
>TRBD2|once|TRBV7-3|TRBJ2-3|18
CASSLTPLADEVTDTQYF
TGTGCCAGCAGCTTAACCCCCCTAGCGGACGAGGTCACAGATACGCAGTATTTT
>TRBD1|few|TRBV6-5|TRBJ1-5|15
CASSYSGQGGWPQHF
TGTGCCAGCAGTTACTCAGGACAGGGGGGTTGGCCCCAGCATTTT
>TRBD1|.|TRBV4-1|TRBJ1-1|16
CASSHEPRTGDTEAFF
TGCGCCAGCAGCCACGAACCTCGGACAGGGGACACTGAAGCTTTCTTT
>TRBD1|.|TRBV7-9|TRBJ1-3|17
CASSYYTGTAGGNTIYF
TGTGCCAGCAGCTACTACACCGGGACAGCTGGTGGAAACACCATATATTTT
>TRBD1|.|TRBV19|TRBJ2-1|15
CASSRQDRGNNEQFF
TGTGCCAGTAGTAGGCAGGACAGGGGCAACAATGAGCAGTTCTTC
>.|.|TRBV7-9|TRBJ2-3|14
CASSAGLKTDTQYF
TGTGCCAGCAGCGCCGGGTTAAAGACAGATACGCAGTATTTT
>TRBD1|.|TRBV6-1|TRBJ1-2|16
CASSGGLGQGGYGYTF
TGTGCCAGCAGTGGTGGCCTCGGACAGGGCGGTTATGGCTACACCTTC
>.|.|TRBV2|TRBJ1-1|13
CASSDIVGAEAFF
TGTGCCAGCAGTGATATAGTAGGAGCTGAAGCTTTCTTT
>.|many|TRBV23-1|TRBJ2-7|13
CASSQRSRHEQYF
TGCGCCAGCAGTCAACGGAGTCGTCACGAGCAGTACTTC
>TRBD1|few|TRBV29-1|TRBJ2-7|12
CSLRDSSYEQYF
TGCAGCCTCCGGGACAGTTCCTACGAGCAGTACTTC
>TRBD1|.|TRBV6-5|TRBJ2-3|14
CASSRTGLTDTQYF
TGTGCCAGCAGCAGGACAGGGCTCACAGATACGCAGTATTTT
>.|.|TRBV5-6|TRBJ1-1|16
CASSSDIRQGGYVAFF
TGTGCCAGCAGCTCCGATATTCGTCAGGGTGGTTATGTAGCTTTCTTT
>.|.|TRBV21-1|TRBJ2-7|12
CASSFRDYEQYF
TGTGCCAGCAGCTTCCGGGACTACGAGCAGTACTTC
>.|once|TRBV28|TRBJ1-6|12
CASSQDNSPLHF
TGTGCCAGCTCACAGGATAATTCACCCCTCCACTTT
>.|.|TRBV11-2|TRBJ2-3|14
CASSSRGSTDTQYF
TGTGCCAGCAGCTCCAGGGGAAGCACAGATACGCAGTATTTT
>.|.|TRBV28|TRBJ2-1|14
CASSLQGKYNEQFF
TGTGCCAGCAGTTTACAGGGAAAGTACAATGAGCAGTTCTTC
>.|once|TRBV15|TRBJ1-4|14
CATGGEGVVEKLFF
TGTGCCACTGGAGGGGAGGGGGTAGTGGAAAAACTGTTTTTT
>.|.|TRBV5-6|TRBJ1-5|12
CASSFRNQPQHF
TGTGCCAGCAGCTTCAGGAATCAGCCCCAGCATTTT
>.|.|TRBV2|TRBJ1-5|15
CASSESRGNNQPQHF
TGTGCCAGCAGTGAATCCAGGGGAAACAATCAGCCCCAGCATTTT
>TRBD2|.|TRBV7-6|TRBJ2-5|18
CASSLASHSSGRRETQYF
TGTGCCAGCAGCTTGGCTTCCCATAGTAGCGGGAGGAGAGAGACCCAGTACTTC
>.|.|TRBV5-6|TRBJ1-5|15
CASSFGERSNQPQHF
TGTGCCAGCAGCTTTGGGGAGCGCTCTAATCAGCCCCAGCATTTT
>TRBD2|.|TRBV6-4|TRBJ2-5|18
CASSDLCGLAGSQETQYF
TGTGCCAGCAGTGACTTATGTGGGCTAGCGGGGAGCCAAGAGACCCAGTACTTC
>TRBD2|.|TRBV28|TRBJ2-3|16
CASSSPSGGGADTQYF
TGTGCCAGCAGTTCCCCAAGCGGGGGAGGTGCAGATACGCAGTATTTT
>TRBD2|.|TRBV6-5|TRBJ2-5|15
CASDGSGRLRETQYF
TGTGCCAGCGATGGTAGCGGGAGATTGCGGGAGACCCAGTACTTC
>.|few|TRBV2|TRBJ2-2|11
CAGQQFGELFF
TGTGCCGGACAGCAGTTCGGGGAGCTGTTTTTT
>.|.|TRBV5-1|TRBJ2-3|15
CASSLSGGRRDTQYF
TGCGCCAGCAGCTTATCGGGCGGGCGCCGAGATACGCAGTATTTT
>TRBD1|.|TRBV29-1|TRBJ1-2|14
CSVENRGQGHGYTF
TGCAGCGTTGAAAACCGCGGACAGGGACATGGCTACACCTTC
>TRBD1|.|TRBV2|TRBJ2-7|13
CAGGQGASYEQYF
TGTGCCGGAGGACAGGGGGCTTCCTACGAGCAGTACTTC
>TRBD1|few|TRBV18|TRBJ1-2|13
CASSPKTGDGYTF
TGTGCCAGCTCACCTAAGACAGGGGATGGCTACACCTTC
>TRBD1|.|TRBV9|TRBJ1-1|16
CASSVARGLQNTEAFF
TGTGCCAGCAGCGTAGCCAGGGGGCTACAGAACACTGAAGCTTTCTTT